The 30 T cell receptor beta chains below come from one sample, sequenced in a study of CD8 T cells in ankylosing spondylitis. Their antigens remain unidentified. Points from the study as a whole: Within ankylosing spondylitis blood, a TCR beta motif made up of fewer than ten highly homologous variants appeared to be characteristic.

In TCRdb, the 5' RACE reads were re-called with MiXCR into one record per CDR3 protein. There are approximately 440,000 distinct CDR3 sequences in the sample; 15% to 20% occur only once, and about 0.94% lies in the top ten. Sequencing was done on a sample of blood, either unsorted or a sorted T cell fraction (not recorded which). These receptors came from a male donor with ankylosing spondylitis.

There are many counts of this clonotype. The rearrangement links TRBV4-1 to TRBJ2-1, with TRBD2 matching over 10 bases. Germline V gene data show CDR1 as MGHRA and CDR2 as YSYEKL. There are 15 residues in the CDR3. Trimming removed 6 bases from V and 3 bases from J; junction bases left unmatched: 5. The CDR3 nucleotides are TGCGCCAGCAGTCCTAGCGGGGGCCGCTACAATGAGCAGTTCTTC. Translating it yields CASSPSGGRYNEQFF.

The chain joins TRBV6-1 to TRBJ1-3; 9 bases fit TRBD1. Germline CDR1 reads MNHNS; CDR2 reads SASEGT. V was clipped by 5 bases and J by 0 bases; unmatched bases: 8. The CDR3 sequence is 17 residues long. As DNA, the CDR3 is TGTGCCAGCAGTATCACCGGGACAGGGAGCTCTGGAAACACCATATATTTT. Its protein product is CASSITGTGSSGNTIYF.

This clonotype was counted only a few times. The junction departs from the called germline gene at one end, perhaps through a read error. This rearrangement joins TRBV12-3 or TRBV12-4 to TRBJ2-5, with 9 bases that match TRBD1. This CDR3 has 13 residues. CDR3 sequence (DNA): TGTGCCAGCAGTTTAGATTTGGACAGGGGAAAGTCTTTC. Its protein is CASSLDLDRGKSF.

The chain has TRBV20-1 and TRBJ2-1; TRBD2 agrees at 7 bases. Germline V gives CDR1 DFQATT, CDR2 SNEGSKA (reference sequence). The trim removed 0 bases at V and 14 bases at J, leaving 7 bases unmatched. The CDR3 contains 12 residues. The CDR3 is CSARDGGDFEFF. The DNA of the CDR3 is TGCAGTGCTAGAGATGGGGGGGACTTTGAGTTCTTC.

In this sample, this clonotype turned up many times. This chain connects TRBV7-9 to TRBJ1-2, with D possibly being TRBD1 (6 bases). The germline V gene has CDR1 SEHNR and CDR2 FQNEAQ (reference sequence). V lost 7 bases, J lost 5 bases, and 11 bases lay in between. CDR3 length: 12 amino acids. In nucleotides, the CDR3 is TGTGCCAGCACTGGGGGCGCTTATGGCTACACCTTC. It specifies CASTGGAYGYTF.

The CDR3 here is CASSLVGNGRANEQYF. In DNA form, the CDR3 reads TGTGCCAGCAGCTTGGTGGGTAATGGCAGGGCCAACGAGCAGTACTTC. The V call is TRBV5-5, the J call TRBJ2-7; D possibly corresponds to TRBD1 (5 bases). Germline V gene lookup returns CDR1 SGHKS and CDR2 YYEKEE (reference sequence). CDR3 length: 16 amino acids. Trimming stripped 0 bases from V and 5 bases from J, with 18 bases between.

The chain uses TRBV6-1 and TRBJ2-7, with D perhaps matching TRBD1 (6 bases). V lost 4 bases and J lost 1, with 8 bases in between. CDR3 length equals 13 residues. Germline-derived CDR1 and CDR2 are MNHNS and SASEGT. CDR3 in amino acids: CASSGTGSYEQYF. The CDR3 nucleotides read TGTGCCAGCAGTGGAACAGGGTCCTACGAGCAGTACTTC.

In its sample, this clonotype was seen a few times. The V gene is TRBV7-2, the J gene TRBJ2-7, with D maybe TRBD2 (6 bases). The CDR3 totals 13 residues. Germline V gene lookup returns CDR1 SGHTA and CDR2 FQGNSA. V shed 6 bases and J shed 2 bases, with 11 bases lying between them. The CDR3 sequence is CASSRLVTYEQYF. CDR3 nucleotide sequence: TGTGCCAGCAGTCGACTAGTCACCTACGAGCAGTACTTC.

This sequence joins TRBV7-9 and TRBJ1-5, with no clear D. Deletions cut 1 base from V and 6 bases from J, with 10 bases between. This CDR3 comprises 14 residues. Germline-derived CDR1 and CDR2 are SEHNR and FQNEAQ (reference sequence). The CDR3 bases are TGTGCCAGCAGCTTAGGGGCTTGGGGTCAGCCCCAGCATTTT. Its translation: CASSLGAWGQPQHF. Looking up the rest from reference TRBV7-9 and TRBJ1-5 gives the full variable domain: DTGVSQNPRHKITKRGQNVTFRCDPISEHNRLYWYRQTLGQGPEFLTYFQNEAQLEKSRLLSDRFSAERPKGSFSTLEIQRTEQGDSAMYLCASSLGAWGQPQHFGDGTRLSIL.

The V call is TRBV6-4, the J call TRBJ2-2; a weak D match, TRBD2 (6 bases). The CDR3 runs 21 residues. CDR1 MRHNA and CDR2 SNTAGT come from the germline V gene. The V gene lost 6 bases and the J gene lost 0 bases, with 29 bases spanning the gap. The CDR3 nucleotides are TGTGCCAGCAGCGTTTGGGGGGAATACTCGTTCAGGGAGTCGAACACCGGGGAGCTGTTTTTT. Translated: CASSVWGEYSFRESNTGELFF.

The chain uses TRBV27 and TRBJ1-2; D is perhaps TRBD1 (5 bases). From germline, CDR1 is MNHEY and CDR2 SMNVEV (reference sequence). Trimming stripped 5 bases from V and 3 bases from J, with 19 bases between. The CDR3 contains 16 residues. CDR3 protein: CASSRFGKGVDYGYTF. Here the CDR3 DNA reads TGTGCCAGCAGTCGTTTCGGCAAAGGGGTCGACTATGGCTACACCTTC.

This clonotype was counted a few times. The V gene is TRBV7-2, the J gene TRBJ1-1; D is unclear. The length of the CDR3 is 13 residues. Looked up from germline, CDR1 is SGHTA and CDR2 is FQGNSA. The ends were cut back, 6 bases at V and 5 bases at J, with 13 bases in the middle. CDR3: CASRSTRVTEAFF. In DNA form, the CDR3 reads TGTGCCAGCAGATCCACGCGGGTTACTGAAGCTTTCTTT.

The chain links TRBV27 to TRBJ2-2; 7 nucleotides match TRBD1. V lost 6 bases and J lost 0; bases outside the gene matches: 7. CDR3 length equals 16 residues. Germline assignment: CDR1 MNHEY and CDR2 SMNVEV (reference sequence). The CDR3 is CASRSLGQANTGELFF. The CDR3 DNA is TGTGCCAGCAGAAGTTTAGGACAGGCGAACACCGGGGAGCTGTTTTTT.

Turning to this clonotype: Because the CDR3 is missing its conserved closing phenylalanine or tryptophan, this is likely a read error. This chain links TRBV7-9 with TRBJ2-3, with D perhaps being TRBD1 or TRBD2 (6 bases each). V lost 5 bases, J lost 9 bases, and 27 bases lay in between. In germline, CDR1 is SEHNR, CDR2 FQNEAQ (reference sequence). CDR3 length: 17 amino acids. The CDR3 protein is CASSPSGPIAAQGTQYL. For the CDR3, the DNA is TGTGCCAGCAGCCCCTCCGGCCCGATAGCGGCCCAGGGGACGCAGTATCTT.

This clonotype was found many times. The rearrangement joins TRBV10-3 to TRBJ1-2, with 9 bases that match TRBD1. Germline V gives CDR1 ENHRY, CDR2 SYGVKD. The CDR3 extends over 13 amino acids. The ends lost 4 bases at V and 4 bases at J; junction bases unmatched: 1. In DNA, the CDR3 is TGTGCCATCAGTGGGGGACAGGGCTATGGCTACACCTTC. It yields the protein CAISGGQGYGYTF.

This clonotype was counted a few times. CDR3 sequence (DNA): TGTGCCAGCAGTGTACAGGGGAAGCGAAACGAGCAGTACTTC. Protein product: CASSVQGKRNEQYF. The V gene is TRBV25-1, the J gene TRBJ2-7; TRBD1 matches 7 bases. J was trimmed by 5 bases and V by 4 bases; bases with no gene match: 8. The CDR3 is 14 residues long. The germline V gene encodes CDR1 MGHDK and CDR2 SYGVNS.

V and J are TRBV11-3 and TRBJ2-4; D might be TRBD2 (5 bases). The CDR3 sequence is 14 residues long. Trimming took 3 bases from V and 2 from J, leaving 8 bases between them. Germline CDR1 and CDR2: SGHNT and YENEEA. The DNA for the CDR3 is TGTGCCAGCAGCTTGGGCGGGTCCAAAAACATTCAGTACTTC. Protein: CASSLGGSKNIQYF.

This sequence joins TRBV6-1 and TRBJ1-4, with 7 bases that match TRBD1. Germline CDR1 is MNHNS and CDR2 is SASEGT. J was trimmed by 7 bases and V by 1 base; bases with no gene match: 3. The CDR3 consists of 14 residues. CDR3: CASSEGQGTEKLFF. The CDR3 nucleotides are TGTGCCAGCAGTGAAGGACAGGGAACTGAAAAACTGTTTTTT.

The chain carries TRBV2 and TRBJ2-1; 8 bases map to TRBD1. The germline gives CDR1 SNHLY, CDR2 FYNNEI. CDR3 length equals 15 residues. Losses at the gene ends were 6 bases for V and 8 bases for J; bases not matched to a gene: 12. CDR3 protein: CASRNRTGYGDEQFF. CDR3 nucleotide sequence: TGTGCCAGCAGGAATAGGACAGGGTATGGCGATGAGCAGTTCTTC.

This clonotype was detected many times. V and J are TRBV20-1 and TRBJ2-1; D is unclear. V dropped 4 bases and J dropped 0 bases, with 13 bases sitting between them. Germline CDR1 and CDR2: DFQATT and SNEGSKA (reference sequence). CDR3 length: 15 residues. CDR3 protein: CSAILLQVSYNEQFF. The CDR3, as DNA: TGCAGTGCTATCTTATTGCAGGTCTCCTACAATGAGCAGTTCTTC.

V gene TRBV12-3 or TRBV12-4 combines with J gene TRBJ2-1; 16 bases line up with TRBD2. This CDR3 has 18 residues. V shed 5 bases, J shed 4 bases, and the junction held 8 bases outside the gene matches. The DNA for the CDR3 is TGTGCCAGCAGTATGAGGGGACTAGCGGGAGGGCCGTACAATGAGCAGTTCTTC. It specifies CASSMRGLAGGPYNEQFF.

This clonotype was seen repeatedly, ten times or more. The chain has TRBV12-3 or TRBV12-4 and TRBJ1-1; 12 nucleotides align to TRBD1. The CDR3 consists of 16 residues. After removal of 4 bases from V and 3 bases from J, the junction contained 6 bases not matched to a gene. CDR3 protein: CASSSGTGGLDTEAFF. CDR3 in DNA: TGTGCCAGCAGTTCCGGGACAGGGGGCTTGGACACTGAAGCTTTCTTT.

V is TRBV20-1 and J is TRBJ2-1; D is unresolved. Germline CDR1 reads DFQATT; CDR2 reads SNEGSKA (reference sequence). The CDR3 sequence is 17 residues long. Trimming removed 2 bases at V and 3 bases at J, with 20 bases between. CDR3 in amino acids: CSARPPFSRQSYNEQFF. The CDR3 bases are TGCAGTGCTAGACCCCCATTTTCGAGACAAAGCTACAATGAGCAGTTCTTC.

The chain has TRBV20-1 and TRBJ2-5; TRBD2 aligns across 10 bases. From germline, CDR1 is DFQATT and CDR2 SNEGSKA (reference sequence). The CDR3 contains 15 residues. The V gene end was trimmed by 6 bases and the J gene end by 4 bases; junction bases not matched to a gene: 11. The CDR3 spells CSAALAGVGGETQYF. DNA of the CDR3: TGCAGTGCCGCCCTAGCGGGGGTGGGGGGAGAGACCCAGTACTTC.

This clonotype was observed a handful of times. V usage is TRBV12-3 or TRBV12-4 and J usage is TRBJ1-2; perhaps TRBD1 as D (5 bases). V gave up 2 bases and J gave up 7 bases, with 14 bases separating them. This CDR3 contains 14 residues. CDR3 sequence reads: CASSLKGSGVGYTF. The CDR3 region has the DNA TGTGCCAGCAGTTTAAAGGGGTCGGGGGTTGGCTACACCTTC.

V gene TRBV6-1 combines with J gene TRBJ1-3; tentative D call: TRBD1 (6 bases). CDR3 length: 17 residues. The V gene's germline CDR1 is MNHNS and CDR2 SASEGT. The V end was cut by 5 bases, the J end by 2 bases, with 19 bases between. This CDR3 reads CASSPRGAGKTGNTIYF. In DNA form, the CDR3 reads TGTGCCAGCAGTCCCCGGGGGGCAGGGAAGACTGGAAACACCATATATTTT.

The V and J genes are TRBV12-5 and TRBJ1-1; a weak D match, TRBD1 (6 bases). The CDR3 consists of 17 residues. Trimming shortened V by 1 base and J by 4 bases, and 19 bases separated the two germline ends. Germline CDR1 is LGHNT and CDR2 is FRNRAP. Written as DNA, the CDR3 is TGTGCTAGTGGTTTGGCGGACAAGGAGGGGGATGTCACTGAAGCTTTCTTT. Its protein product is CASGLADKEGDVTEAFF.

Many counts were recorded for this clonotype. The V call is TRBV5-1, the J call TRBJ2-1, with 16 nucleotides matching TRBD2. The germline gives CDR1 SGHRS, CDR2 YFSETQ. The CDR3 covers 21 residues. V lost 4 bases, J lost 1 base, and 14 bases stayed unmatched. The CDR3 is CASSPIGGTSGGAGSYNEQFF. The CDR3, as DNA: TGCGCCAGCAGCCCAATTGGTGGGACTAGCGGGGGGGCTGGTTCCTACAATGAGCAGTTCTTC. The variable domain in full, with the rest retrieved from reference TRBV5-1 and TRBJ2-1, is KAGVTQTPRYLIKTRGQQVTLSCSPISGHRSVSWYQQTPGQGLQFLFEYFSETQRNKGNFPGRFSGRQFSNSRSEMNVSTLELGDSALYLCASSPIGGTSGGAGSYNEQFFGPGTRLTVL.

The rearrangement links TRBV7-2 to TRBJ1-4; perhaps TRBD1 as D (5 bases). Germline CDR1 is SGHTA and CDR2 is FQGNSA. This CDR3 contains 14 residues. V lost 5 bases and J 0 bases, leaving 7 bases between the germline ends. CDR3 in DNA: TGTGCCAGCAGCCAGGGATCAACTAATGAAAAACTGTTTTTT. Translating it yields CASSQGSTNEKLFF.

This clonotype was detected many times. The chain carries TRBV5-6 and TRBJ1-2; tentative D call: TRBD1 (5 bases). The CDR3 runs to 14 residues. Trimming stripped 6 bases from V and 4 bases from J, with 16 bases between. Looked up from germline, CDR1 is SGHDT and CDR2 is YYEEEE. In DNA form, the CDR3 reads TGTGCCAGCACATACCGCGACAGCATCTATGGCTACACCTTC. It codes for CASTYRDSIYGYTF.